The following is a TCR beta chain sequence with its context. Its cognate antigen is unknown. The record originates from a study of T-cell memory formation after mild COVID-19. Across the study: TCR clustering was largely donor specific.

Study results and caveats: Later expanders leaned toward CD4+, whereas clones contracting from day 15 to 85 were balanced CD4/CD8. Pre-infection memory contained some responding clones, which suggested that cross-reactive memory had joined.

The CDR3 contains 17 residues. The germline CDR1 and CDR2 sequences are DFQATT and SNEGSKA (reference sequence). V dropped 3 bases and J dropped 4; count of bases not matched to a gene: 14. TCRdb re-analysed the 5' RACE reads in MiXCR, keeping a single row per CDR3 protein. The table includes 450,000 or so distinct CDR3 sequences, about 19% detected once. V and J are TRBV20-1 and TRBJ2-7; 11 bases align to TRBD2. Sequenced input: PBMCs or a T cell subset sorted from them (not recorded which). The sequence came from an adult woman who had mild COVID-19 (a few samples of this study predate the infection). Cell type and time point are not known. CDR3 bases: TGCAGTGCTAGGCAACTAGCGGGAGAGATGCATGAATACGAGCAGTACTTC. Protein sequence: CSARQLAGEMHEYEQYF.